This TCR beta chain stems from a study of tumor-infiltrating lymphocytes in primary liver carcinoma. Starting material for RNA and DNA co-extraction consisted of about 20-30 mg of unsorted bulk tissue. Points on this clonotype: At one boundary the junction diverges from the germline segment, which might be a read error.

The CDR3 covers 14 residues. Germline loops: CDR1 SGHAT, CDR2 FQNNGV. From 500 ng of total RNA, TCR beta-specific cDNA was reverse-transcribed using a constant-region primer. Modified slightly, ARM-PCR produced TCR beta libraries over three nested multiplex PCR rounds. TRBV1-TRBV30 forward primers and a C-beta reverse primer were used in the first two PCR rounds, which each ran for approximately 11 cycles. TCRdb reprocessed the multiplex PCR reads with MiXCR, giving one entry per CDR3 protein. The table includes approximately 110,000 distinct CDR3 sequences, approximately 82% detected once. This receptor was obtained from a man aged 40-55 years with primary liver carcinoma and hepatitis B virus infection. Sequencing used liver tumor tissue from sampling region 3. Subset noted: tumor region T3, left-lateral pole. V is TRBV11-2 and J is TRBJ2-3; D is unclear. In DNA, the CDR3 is TGTGTCAGCAATTTAAACCGACAAGGGGATACGCAGTATTTT. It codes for CVSNLNRQGDTQYF.